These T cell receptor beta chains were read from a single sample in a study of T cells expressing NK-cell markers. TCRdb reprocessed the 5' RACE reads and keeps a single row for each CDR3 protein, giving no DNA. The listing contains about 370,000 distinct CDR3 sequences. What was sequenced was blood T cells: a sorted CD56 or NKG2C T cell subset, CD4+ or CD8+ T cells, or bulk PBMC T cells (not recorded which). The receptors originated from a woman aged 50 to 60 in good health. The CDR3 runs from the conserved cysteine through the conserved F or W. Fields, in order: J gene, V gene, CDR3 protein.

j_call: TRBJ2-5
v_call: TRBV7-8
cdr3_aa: CASSYRVGTQYF

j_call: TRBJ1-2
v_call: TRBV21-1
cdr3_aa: CASNEPRGVANYGYTF

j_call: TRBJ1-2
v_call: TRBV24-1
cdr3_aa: CATSDPTKLNYGYTF

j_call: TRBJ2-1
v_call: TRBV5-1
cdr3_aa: CASSFRERENGNEQFF

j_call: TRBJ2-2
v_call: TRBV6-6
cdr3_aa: CASSYLGGANTGELFF

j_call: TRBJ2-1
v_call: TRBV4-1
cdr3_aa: CASSQDLVVTFF

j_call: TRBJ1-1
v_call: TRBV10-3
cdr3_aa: CAITAGDTMNTEAFF

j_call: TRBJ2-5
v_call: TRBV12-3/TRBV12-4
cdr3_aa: CASSSAWGVGETQYF

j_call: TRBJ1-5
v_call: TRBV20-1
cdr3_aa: CSARKGQGGQPQHF

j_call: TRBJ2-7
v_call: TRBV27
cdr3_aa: CASNPNYGGEQYF

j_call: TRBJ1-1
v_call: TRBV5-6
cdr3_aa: CASSAGVWGLGTEAFF

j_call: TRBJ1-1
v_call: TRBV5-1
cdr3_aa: CASSGTGASTEAFF

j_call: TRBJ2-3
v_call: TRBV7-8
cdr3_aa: CASSYDRLIATQYF

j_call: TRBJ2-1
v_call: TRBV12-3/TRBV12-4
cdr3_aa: CASSLGLAGEDEQFF

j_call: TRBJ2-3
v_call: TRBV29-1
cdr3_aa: CSGGQGTDTQYF

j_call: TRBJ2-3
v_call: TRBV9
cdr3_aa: CASSVVAGGPDTQYF

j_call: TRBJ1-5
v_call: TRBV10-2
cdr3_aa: CASRLQGGNQPQHF

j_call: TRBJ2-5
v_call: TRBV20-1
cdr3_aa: CSASPSGETQYF

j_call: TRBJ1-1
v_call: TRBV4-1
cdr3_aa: CASSHQSDGTEAFF

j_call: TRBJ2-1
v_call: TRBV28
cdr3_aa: CASSTGLAGPVEQFF

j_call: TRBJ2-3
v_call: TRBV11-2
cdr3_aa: CASSLHRSADTQYF

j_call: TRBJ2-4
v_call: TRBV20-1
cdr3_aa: CSARDLSQGGAKNIQYF

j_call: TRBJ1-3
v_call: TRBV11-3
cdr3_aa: CASSSSFGGGNTIYF

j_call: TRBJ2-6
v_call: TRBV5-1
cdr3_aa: CASSTRLAGVTGANVLTF

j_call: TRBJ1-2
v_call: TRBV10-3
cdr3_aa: CAIQGQGGYGYTF

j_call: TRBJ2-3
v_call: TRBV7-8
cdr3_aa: CASSGEDTQYF

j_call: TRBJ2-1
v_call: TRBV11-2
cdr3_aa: CASSFPQKRGEQFF

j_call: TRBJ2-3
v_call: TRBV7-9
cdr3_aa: CASSESTPTDTQYF